The 7 T cell receptor beta chains reported below all come from one sample, sequenced in a study of OX40 agonist ivuxolimab in advanced cancers. Profiling relied on immunoSEQ multiplex PCR, and the TCRdb table lists in-frame clones only, not all of them. Of 35,000 to 40,000 clones listed, around 80% are singletons. This material consisted of CD4+ or CD8+ T cells sorted from blood, taken in a trial of the OX40 agonist ivuxolimab. Receptor source: an adult with an advanced solid tumor such as melanoma, head and neck, liver or kidney cancer.

The chain carries TRBV9 and TRBJ1-1; unclear D gene. V was pared by 0 bases and J by 0 bases, with 9 bases between. CDR1 is SGDLS and CDR2 is YYNGEE in the germline V gene. This CDR3 has 15 amino acids. The CDR3 nucleotides are TGTGCCAGCAGCGTAGGGCGCAGAATGAACACTGAAGCTTTCTTT. Protein sequence: CASSVGRRMNTEAFF.

The chain joins TRBV11-2 to TRBJ2-4; D unclear. The CDR3 covers 13 residues. V lost 5 bases and J 12 bases, leaving 17 bases between the germline ends. Per germline, CDR1 SGHAT and CDR2 FQNNGV. CDR3 amino acids: CASSSPAAGAQYF. CDR3 DNA sequence: TGTGCCAGCAGCAGCCCGGCGGCCGGTGCTCAGTACTTC.

The chain has TRBV29-1 and TRBJ1-2; 11 positions match TRBD1. The germline CDR1 and CDR2 sequences are SQVTM and ANQGSEA. V shed 2 bases and J 3 bases; nucleotides not matched to a gene: 2. The CDR3 sequence is 14 residues long. The DNA of the CDR3 is TGCAGCGTTGAAACGGGACAGGGGGACTATGGCTACACCTTC. Translated: CSVETGQGDYGYTF. Full variable domain (missing parts from reference TRBV29-1 and TRBJ1-2): SAVISQKPSRDICQRGTSLTIQCQVDSQVTMMFWYRQQPGQSLTLIATANQGSEATYESGFVIDKFPISRPNLTFSTLTVSNMSPEDSSIYLCSVETGQGDYGYTFGSGTRLTVV.

This clone has only a few counts. The CDR3 DNA reads as TGTGCCAGCAAAAAGGCCGGTAGTTCGTACGAGCAGTACTTC. Translating it yields CASKKAGSSYEQYF. The J gene is TRBJ2-7, the V gene TRBV6-6; D is unresolved. The length of the CDR3 is 14 residues. From germline, CDR1 is MNHNY and CDR2 SVGAGI (reference sequence). The ends were cut back, 7 bases at V and 4 bases at J, with 17 bases in the middle.

The V gene is TRBV7-2, the J gene TRBJ2-5, with a weak D call TRBD1 (6 bases). CDR3 length: 13 residues. The germline V and J ends were trimmed by 5 bases and 7 bases, with 14 bases remaining between them. The germline V gene encodes CDR1 SGHTA and CDR2 FQGNSA. Here the CDR3 DNA reads TGTGCCAGCAGCCCAGGGGAGTCGCGGACCCAGTACTTC. Translating it yields CASSPGESRTQYF.

CDR3 sequence reads: CASSQDRTVATQYF. The CDR3, as DNA: TGCGCCAGCAGCCAAGATCGGACGGTTGCGACCCAGTACTTC. J is TRBJ2-5 and V is TRBV4-1; D unresolved. Germline lookup yields CDR1 MGHRA and CDR2 YSYEKL. This CDR3 spans 14 amino acids. Between the trimmed V and J ends, which lost 0 bases and 7 bases, there was a span of 12 bases.

This CDR3 reads CASSMGRRNQPQHF. In DNA, the CDR3 is TGTGCCAGTAGTATGGGACGGCGCAATCAGCCCCAGCATTTT. This chain connects TRBV19 to TRBJ1-5; D may be TRBD1 (5 bases). This CDR3 has 14 amino acids. CDR1 is LNHDA, CDR2 SQIVND, per germline (reference sequence). With 3 bases removed from V and 2 bases from J, the gap between germline ends came to 8 bases.